Listed here is a single TCR beta chain. Antigen specificity is unknown. Primers included in the PCR were 60 Vbeta and 13 Jbeta primers. Clones were sequenced by immunoSEQ multiplex PCR, and TCRdb holds only the in-frame ones, with some missing. The sample has about 180,000 clones, more than 65% seen once; the top ten hold 1.3%. These data belong to a study of cytomegalovirus exposure and HLA in healthy donors. General study findings and limits: Fewer N-insertions than the roughly 670-donor mean were reportedly shown by an Asian-associated ancestry cluster in a later analysis.

Per the germline V gene, CDR1 is SGHTA and CDR2 is FQGTGA. J gave up 4 bases and V 3 bases, and 7 bases lay outside the gene matches. The CDR3 covers 16 residues. The chain joins TRBV7-3 to TRBJ2-2; 8 positions agree with TRBD2. The sequence was obtained from a man aged 25-45 years in good health and CMV-seronegative. The material sequenced was PBMCs. The CDR3 DNA reads TGTGCCAGCAGCTTGAACGTCGGGGGGGGCACCGGGGAGCTGTTTTTT. This encodes CASSLNVGGGTGELFF. Full variable domain (outside the CDR3, taken from reference TRBV7-3 and TRBJ2-2): GAGVSQTPSNKVTEKGKYVELRCDPISGHTALYWYRQSLGQGPEFLIYFQGTGAADDSGLPNDRFFAVRPEGSVSTLKIQRTERGDSAVYLCASSLNVGGGTGELFFGEGSRLTVL.